Listed here are 24 T cell receptor beta chains from one sample, sequenced in a study of blood T cells in healthy people across ages. Through a sample-barcoded 5' primer and a J-beta primer mix, a second PCR was run for roughly 6 to 11 cycles. TCRdb reanalysed the 5' RACE reads using MiXCR and keeps one entry per CDR3 protein. Of some 760,000 distinct CDR3 sequences in the sample, around a quarter were seen once. These records were also assigned to another study, of T cells of mothers and their children.

Sequenced input: blood. These TCRs come from a boy younger than 18 in good health.

In the case of this clonotype: The germline gene is not matched at one end of the junction; a read error may be the cause. This rearrangement joins TRBV18 to TRBJ1-1; perhaps TRBD1 as D (5 bases). Germline V gives CDR1 KGHSH, CDR2 LQKENI. This CDR3 is 14 amino acids long. CDR3 region: CASSPAGRSTAAFF. As DNA, the CDR3 is TGTGCCAGCTCACCTGCAGGGAGAAGCACTGCAGCTTTCTTT. The complete variable domain, with remaining parts taken from reference TRBV18 and TRBJ1-1, reads NAGVMQNPRHLVRRRGQEARLRCSPMKGHSHVYWYRQLPEEGLKFMVYLQKENIIDESGMPKERFSAEFPKEGPSILRIQQVVRGDSAAYFCASSPAGRSTAAFFGQGTRLTVV.

Concerning this clonotype itself: Sequence at one end of the junction differs from germline and may be a read error. The rearrangement links TRBV7-9 to TRBJ1-2; unclear D gene. CDR1 is SEHNR and CDR2 is FQNEAQ in the germline V gene (reference sequence). The CDR3 consists of 13 residues. As DNA, the CDR3 is TGTGCCAGCAGCTTAGCAGAGAACTATGACTACACCTTC. Its protein is CASSLAENYDYTF. Full variable domain (outside the CDR3, taken from reference TRBV7-9 and TRBJ1-2): DTGVSQNPRHKITKRGQNVTFRCDPISEHNRLYWYRQTLGQGPEFLTYFQNEAQLEKSRLLSDRFSAERPKGSFSTLEIQRTEQGDSAMYLCASSLAENYDYTFGSGTRLTVV.

In this sample, this clonotype turned up a few times. The CDR3 DNA reads TGTGCCAGCATAAATGGGAACGAGCAGTACTTC. Protein sequence: CASINGNEQYF. The gene calls are TRBV5-4 and TRBJ2-7; D unresolved. The V gene's germline CDR1 is SGHNT and CDR2 YYREEE (reference sequence). This CDR3 spans 11 amino acids. V was cut by 6 bases and J by 5 bases, with 9 bases left in between. Looking up the rest from reference TRBV5-4 and TRBJ2-7 gives the full variable domain: ETGVTQSPTHLIKTRGQQVTLRCSSQSGHNTVSWYQQALGQGPQFIFQYYREEENGRGNFPPRFSGLQFPNYSSELNVNALELDDSALYLCASINGNEQYFGPGTRLTVT.

The V and J genes are TRBV6-2 or TRBV6-3 and TRBJ2-1; 10 positions match TRBD2. CDR1 is MNHEY, CDR2 SVGEGT, per germline. The V segment lost 2 bases and the J segment 4 bases; nucleotides outside the gene matches: 20. The CDR3 runs to 21 residues. CDR3 DNA: TGTGCCAGCAGTTACCCCGGGGTAGCGGGAGGACCGGGCGCTTCATACAATGAGCAGTTCTTC. Protein sequence: CASSYPGVAGGPGASYNEQFF.

The chain carries TRBV27 and TRBJ2-3; D is perhaps TRBD1 (5 bases). Trimming took off 4 bases at V and 3 bases at J, with 14 bases between the two ends. This CDR3 has 15 amino acids. From germline, CDR1 is MNHEY and CDR2 SMNVEV (reference sequence). The CDR3 region has the DNA TGTGCCAGCAGTTCCAGGCAGGGTGAAACAGATACGCAGTATTTT. Translation: CASSSRQGETDTQYF.

The chain links TRBV7-6 to TRBJ2-5, with a tentative D call TRBD2 (5 bases). CDR3 length equals 14 residues. CDR1 is SGHVS, CDR2 FNYEAQ, per germline. Trimming pared 3 bases from V and 1 base from J, leaving 9 bases between. The CDR3 sequence: CASSFKRVQETQYF. The CDR3 DNA follows: TGTGCCAGCAGCTTTAAGAGGGTCCAAGAGACCCAGTACTTC. Looking up the rest from reference TRBV7-6 and TRBJ2-5 gives the full variable domain: GAGVSQSPRYKVTKRGQDVALRCDPISGHVSLYWYRQALGQGPEFLTYFNYEAQQDKSGLPNDRFSAERPEGSISTLTIQRTEQRDSAMYRCASSFKRVQETQYFGPGTRLLVL.

The chain has TRBV29-1 and TRBJ2-7; a possible D gene is TRBD1 (6 bases). The germline gives CDR1 SQVTM, CDR2 ANQGSEA. The CDR3 contains 12 residues. V lost 5 bases, J lost 3 bases, and 11 bases lay in between. CDR3 sequence: CSVLGQLYEQYF. Here the CDR3 DNA reads TGCAGCGTTCTAGGACAGCTCTACGAGCAGTACTTC.

Here the CDR3 reads CSARGGRGWTETQYF. CDR3 nucleotide sequence: TGCAGTGCTAGGGGGGGGAGGGGTTGGACGGAGACCCAGTACTTC. The chain joins TRBV20-1 to TRBJ2-5, with 7 bases identical to TRBD2. Germline V gives CDR1 DFQATT, CDR2 SNEGSKA (reference sequence). The CDR3 has 15 residues. The V and J ends lost 3 bases and 5 bases, in that order; junction bases with no gene match: 12.

The CDR3 coding sequence is TGTGCCAGCAGCTCGCCCTCGGGACTAGTGAAGGAGGGAAGCTCCTACAATGAGCAGTTCTTC. It translates to CASSSPSGLVKEGSSYNEQFF. The chain combines TRBV7-3 with TRBJ2-1; TRBD2 matches 8 bases. The CDR3 has 21 residues. CDR1 SGHTA and CDR2 FQGTGA come from the germline V gene. The junction had 20 bases not matched to a gene; V was cut back by 4 bases and J by 0 bases.

The chain has TRBV15 and TRBJ1-1; D is perhaps TRBD1 (5 bases). The V gene lost 7 bases and the J gene lost 7 bases, with 19 bases spanning the gap. The CDR3 has 14 residues. Per germline, CDR1 LNHNV and CDR2 YYDKDF (reference sequence). CDR3 sequence reads: CATTYGGGEYEAFF. The CDR3 DNA reads TGTGCCACCACCTACGGGGGAGGCGAGTATGAAGCTTTCTTT.

This clonotype has only a few counts. The rearrangement uses TRBV29-1 and TRBJ2-5; D remains ambiguous. V was pared by 2 bases and J by 5 bases, with 24 bases between. In germline, CDR1 is SQVTM, CDR2 ANQGSEA. The CDR3 is made up of 17 amino acids. CDR3 nucleotides: TGCAGCGTTGAATATACTGTCGATGTTTGGGCTCCGGAGACCCAGTACTTC. Translating gives CSVEYTVDVWAPETQYF.

The CDR3 DNA reads as TGTGCCAGCAGTTTAACGAGCGGTGGGGAGCTGTTTTTT. It yields the protein CASSLTSGGELFF. The chain is built from TRBV12-3 or TRBV12-4 and TRBJ2-2, with D perhaps TRBD2 (5 bases). The CDR3 extends over 13 amino acids. Between the trimmed V and J ends, which lost 2 bases and 8 bases, there was a span of 9 bases.

This clonotype was observed a handful of times. The genes are TRBV11-3 and TRBJ2-5, with 8 bases aligning to TRBD2. The DNA end favors TRBJ2-1, so the J call may be wrong. The CDR3 runs 15 residues. Germline CDR1 is SGHNT and CDR2 is YENEEA. CDR3 region: CASRLSGEVYNEQFF. Written as DNA, the CDR3 is TGTGCCAGCAGACTTAGCGGGGAGGTATACAATGAGCAGTTCTTC.

CDR3 sequence (DNA): TGTGCCAGCGCAGCGGGTGGAGAGACCCAGTACTTC. This translates into CASAAGGETQYF. The chain couples TRBV13 to TRBJ2-5; maybe TRBD2 (6 bases). V was cut by 8 bases and J by 4 bases, with 11 bases left in between. The germline V gene has CDR1 PRHDT and CDR2 FYEKMQ (reference sequence). The CDR3 spans 12 residues.

This clonotype came up once. This chain uses TRBV5-5 with TRBJ2-6; D is unresolved. The ends were cut back, 1 base at V and 2 bases at J, with 4 bases in the middle. CDR1 and CDR2 (germline): SGHKS, YYEKEE (reference sequence). The CDR3 is 14 amino acids. CDR3 loop: CASSLPPGANVLTF. The CDR3 DNA reads TGTGCCAGCAGCTTGCCTCCTGGGGCCAACGTCCTGACTTTC.

The gene calls are TRBV5-4 and TRBJ2-3, with D possibly matching TRBD2 (6 bases). Between the trimmed V and J ends, which lost 0 bases and 4 bases, there was a span of 12 bases. Germline CDR1 SGHNT, CDR2 YYREEE (reference sequence). The CDR3 has 15 residues. CDR3 DNA sequence: TGTGCCAGCAGCTTGGTTCCGGGAGAGGCAGATACGCAGTATTTT. Protein: CASSLVPGEADTQYF.

The chain has TRBV27 and TRBJ1-3; D is perhaps TRBD1 (5 bases). The CDR3 covers 13 residues. Trimming took off 4 bases at V and 4 bases at J, with 8 bases between the two ends. The germline CDR1 and CDR2 sequences are MNHEY and SMNVEV (reference sequence). The CDR3 DNA follows: TGTGCCAGCAGTTCCGGGGCAGGAAACACCATATATTTT. Protein sequence: CASSSGAGNTIYF.

The chain is built from TRBV11-3 and TRBJ2-5; 8 nucleotides line up with TRBD1. The J call is in doubt because the DNA end fits TRBJ2-1 better. Germline V CDR1 and CDR2: SGHNT, YENEEA. CDR3 length: 15 residues. The CDR3 spells CASSLGPTGDYEQFF. For the CDR3, the DNA is TGTGCCAGCAGCCTGGGTCCGACAGGGGACTATGAGCAGTTCTTC.

This clonotype was observed a few times. The chain uses TRBV6-4 and TRBJ2-1; 8 positions match TRBD2. Germline loops: CDR1 MRHNA, CDR2 SNTAGT. The CDR3 is 14 amino acids. The ends lost 4 bases at V and 6 bases at J; junction bases unmatched: 5. CDR3 amino acids: CASSVSGSSNEQFF. CDR3 sequence (DNA): TGTGCCAGCAGTGTGAGCGGGAGTAGCAATGAGCAGTTCTTC.

This clonotype occurred once. The V call is TRBV5-1, the J call TRBJ2-2; TRBD2 aligns across 7 bases. Trimming removed 0 bases from V and 5 bases from J; junction bases left unmatched: 7. Germline values: CDR1 SGHRS, CDR2 YFSETQ. CDR3 length: 16 amino acids. CDR3: CASSLGTRRGTGELFF. CDR3 in DNA: TGCGCCAGCAGCTTGGGGACTAGAAGAGGAACCGGGGAGCTGTTTTTT.

The chain recombines TRBV28 with TRBJ2-1; TRBD2 agrees at 7 bases. The V gene end was trimmed by 2 bases and the J gene end by 8 bases; junction bases not matched to a gene: 12. The CDR3 runs 16 residues. Germline lookup yields CDR1 MDHEN and CDR2 SYDVKM. CDR3: CASSLAGFGGRDEQFF. Written as DNA, the CDR3 is TGTGCCAGCAGTTTAGCCGGGTTCGGGGGGAGGGATGAGCAGTTCTTC.

This chain uses TRBV2 with TRBJ2-7; D gene uncertain. The CDR3 sequence is 11 residues long. V was pared by 3 bases and J by 3 bases, with 3 bases between. Germline CDR1 is SNHLY and CDR2 is FYNNEI. This chain's CDR3 is CASSENYEQYF. CDR3 DNA: TGTGCCAGCAGTGAGAACTACGAGCAGTACTTC.

The V and J genes are TRBV12-3 or TRBV12-4 and TRBJ2-2; D possibly corresponds to TRBD1 (6 bases). V was trimmed by 3 bases and J by 3 bases, leaving 11 bases between them. CDR3 length equals 15 residues. CDR3 bases: TGTGCCAGCAGTTTCAACAGGGTAGACACCGGGGAGCTGTTTTTT. Protein product: CASSFNRVDTGELFF.

This clonotype was seen only a few times. The rearrangement links TRBV7-2 to TRBJ2-5, with D possibly being TRBD1 (5 bases). V was clipped by 5 bases and J by 5 bases, with 18 bases between them. Germline CDR1 is SGHTA and CDR2 is FQGNSA. The CDR3 spans 15 residues. CDR3 residues: CASSPRGAIGETQYF. The DNA for the CDR3 is TGTGCCAGCAGCCCAAGGGGTGCTATCGGGGAGACCCAGTACTTC.